This is a list of T cell receptor beta chains from one sample in a study of PD-1 blockade in classical Hodgkin lymphoma. Profiling relied on immunoSEQ multiplex PCR, and the TCRdb table lists in-frame clones only, not all of them. Of roughly 15,000 clones in the sample, approximately 80% were seen once. The sequenced sample was peripheral blood mononuclear cells (PBMCs), obtained at baseline. These receptors were obtained from a human donor with classical Hodgkin lymphoma. Each CDR3 is given with its conserved first and last residue.

TRBV18	CASSPTPTPGSCFF
TRBV4-3	CASSQDQKGRDERDTQYF
TRBV10-3	CAIRLTVGTEAFF
TRBV5-5	CASSPRGADTQYF
TRBV7-6	CASSLALGYEQYF
TRBV6-5	CASSRGHAGGETQYF
TRBV11-2	CASSLDRGGRYEQYF
TRBV6-6	CASSRGGVVHQPQHF
TRBV29-1	CSVESQGHYNEQFF
TRBV10-3	CANKGSFSTDTQYF
TRBV5-4	CASSSGGHSNLAKNIQYF
TRBV7-2	CASRTYNEQFF
TRBV11-2	CASSLGWGQLQETQYF
TRBV6-5	CASRRDRSSGNTIYF
TRBV5-1	CASSPSLRTEAFF
TRBV10-3	CAISEPQETQYF
TRBV9	CASSAGFNSPLHF
TRBV19	CASSMGHPLEGYTF
TRBV19	CASRLSGGNEKLFF
TRBV2	CASSPQRDTYNEQFF
TRBV4-1	CASSQAYRGRTEAFF
TRBV18	CASSRMERSSTSGANVLTF
TRBV7-2	CASSLLGAYEQYF
TRBV10-1	CASSEGQRGYSNQPQHF